What follows are 19 T cell receptor beta chains derived from one specimen sequenced in a study of cytomegalovirus exposure and HLA in healthy donors (dated by TCRdb to the late 2010s). Library preparation employed the immunoSEQ multiplex PCR assay. The multiplex PCR relied on a mix of 60 forward primers for TCR Vbeta segments and 13 reverse primers for TCR Jbeta segments. TCRdb limited this immuneACCESS table to in-frame rearrangements with V and J called. A share of clones is missing; checked studies link under half to unresolved V genes, and the rest is unexplained. The sample profile shows 90,000 to 100,000 clones; around four fifths of them were found once. The ten largest make up approximately 2% of the sample. The source material was PBMCs. The source of these receptors is a man between 35 and 55 years old in good health and CMV-seronegative.

The sample holds a few counts of this clone. The V and J genes are TRBV5-1 and TRBJ1-2; D is perhaps TRBD1 (6 bases). The CDR3 runs 13 residues. Looked up from germline, CDR1 is SGHRS and CDR2 is YFSETQ. V dropped 4 bases and J dropped 2 bases, with 9 bases sitting between them. This CDR3 reads CASSGGQNYGYTF. DNA for the CDR3: TGCGCCAGCAGCGGCGGACAGAACTATGGCTACACCTTC.

The chain links TRBV5-1 to TRBJ1-2; D gene unclear. V was trimmed by 0 bases and J by 7 bases, leaving 13 bases between them. The CDR3 runs 14 residues. CDR1 and CDR2 (germline): SGHRS, YFSETQ. CDR3 protein: CASSLDLNSGGYTF. CDR3 nucleotide sequence: TGCGCCAGCAGCTTGGACCTAAACAGCGGTGGCTACACCTTC. Full variable domain (missing parts from reference TRBV5-1 and TRBJ1-2): KAGVTQTPRYLIKTRGQQVTLSCSPISGHRSVSWYQQTPGQGLQFLFEYFSETQRNKGNFPGRFSGRQFSNSRSEMNVSTLELGDSALYLCASSLDLNSGGYTFGSGTRLTVV.

The V call is TRBV7-2, the J call TRBJ1-5; 10 positions agree with TRBD1. The CDR3 spans 17 residues. Germline loops: CDR1 SGHTA, CDR2 FQGNSA. V lost 0 bases, J lost 2 bases, and 4 bases stayed unmatched. The CDR3: CASSLALGTGGNQPQHF. The CDR3, as DNA: TGTGCCAGCAGCTTAGCGCTTGGGACAGGGGGCAATCAGCCCCAGCATTTT.

The chain carries TRBV28 and TRBJ2-3; TRBD1 matches 7 bases. The ends lost 5 bases at V and 2 bases at J; junction bases unmatched: 7. Germline V gives CDR1 MDHEN, CDR2 SYDVKM. This CDR3 has 15 amino acids. CDR3 loop: CASSVGQDATDTQYF. The DNA of the CDR3 is TGTGCCAGCAGTGTAGGACAGGACGCCACAGATACGCAGTATTTT.

The chain has TRBV27 and TRBJ2-6; weak D call: TRBD1 (6 bases). V was cut by 6 bases and J by 0 bases, with 18 bases left in between. The CDR3 is made up of 18 amino acids. Germline V gives CDR1 MNHEY, CDR2 SMNVEV (reference sequence). CDR3 residues: CASRTYRVSHSGANVLTF. CDR3 nucleotides: TGTGCCAGCAGAACTTACAGGGTGTCCCACTCTGGGGCCAACGTCCTGACTTTC.

The CDR3 here is CASSPEIPGELFF. DNA for the CDR3: TGTGCCAGCTCACCCGAGATCCCCGGGGAGCTGTTTTTT. This rearrangement joins TRBV18 to TRBJ2-2; D call uncertain. Germline V gene data show CDR1 as KGHSH and CDR2 as LQKENI. V gave up 3 bases and J gave up 6 bases, with 8 bases separating them. The CDR3 consists of 13 residues. Based on the CDR3 plus reference TRBV18 and TRBJ2-2, the full variable domain is NAGVMQNPRHLVRRRGQEARLRCSPMKGHSHVYWYRQLPEEGLKFMVYLQKENIIDESGMPKERFSAEFPKEGPSILRIQQVVRGDSAAYFCASSPEIPGELFFGEGSRLTVL.

This clone has just a few counts. The chain has TRBV30 and TRBJ1-5; no clear D gene. CDR1 is GTSNPN and CDR2 is SVGIG in the germline V gene (reference sequence). The length of the CDR3 is 13 residues. The V end lost 6 bases, the J end lost 1 base, and 10 bases lay between the germline ends. Here the CDR3 reads CACEGGSNQPQHF. In DNA form, the CDR3 reads TGTGCCTGCGAAGGCGGAAGCAATCAGCCCCAGCATTTT.

The CDR3 bases are TGTGCCAGCAGTGTGTCCGGGACAGGGGTAAACTATGGCTACACCTTC. This sequence encodes CASSVSGTGVNYGYTF. The rearrangement links TRBV28 to TRBJ1-2; TRBD1 matches at 10 bases. The V and J ends lost 5 bases and 2 bases, in that order; junction bases with no gene match: 8. Germline V gene sequence: CDR1 MDHEN, CDR2 SYDVKM. This CDR3 has 16 residues.

Remarks on this clone: One end of the junction is discordant with germline, which a read error may explain. V usage is TRBV7-9 and J usage is TRBJ2-4, with a possible D match to TRBD1 (6 bases). The CDR3 runs to 11 residues. The germline V gene has CDR1 SEHNR and CDR2 FQNEAQ (reference sequence). The CDR3 DNA reads TGTGCCAGCAGCTTACAGACAGGCCCCAACTTC. Translated: CASSLQTGPNF. The whole variable domain, remainder taken from reference TRBV7-9 and TRBJ2-4, is DTGVSQNPRHKITKRGQNVTFRCDPISEHNRLYWYRQTLGQGPEFLTYFQNEAQLEKSRLLSDRFSAERPKGSFSTLEIQRTEQGDSAMYLCASSLQTGPNFGAGTRLSVL.

The V gene is TRBV7-2, the J gene TRBJ2-5; the D gene is possibly TRBD1 (8 bases). V lost 5 bases, J lost 0 bases, and 16 bases lay in between. This CDR3 spans 16 amino acids. Germline V gives CDR1 SGHTA, CDR2 FQGNSA. The CDR3 DNA reads as TGTGCCAGCAGCCGAAACAGGGGGGGGTACCAAGAGACCCAGTACTTC. Protein: CASSRNRGGYQETQYF.

This chain joins TRBV7-2 and TRBJ2-1; 9 nucleotides agree with TRBD1. Trimming removed 2 bases from V and 6 bases from J; junction bases left unmatched: 8. This CDR3 spans 16 amino acids. The germline V gene has CDR1 SGHTA and CDR2 FQGNSA. The CDR3 nucleotides read TGTGCCAGCAGCTTATCAACCGGGACAGGGTCCAATGAGCAGTTCTTC. Translation: CASSLSTGTGSNEQFF.

The chain joins TRBV18 to TRBJ2-3; 11 bases align to TRBD1. This CDR3 comprises 15 residues. Germline assignment: CDR1 KGHSH and CDR2 LQKENI. The junction had 7 bases not matched to a gene; V was cut back by 6 bases and J by 5 bases. The CDR3 DNA follows: TGTGCCAGCTCGGCGGGACAGGGGGAGAAAGATACGCAGTATTTT. Encoded protein: CASSAGQGEKDTQYF.

There are a few counts of this clone. This chain joins TRBV5-5 and TRBJ2-7; the match to TRBD1 covers 7 bases. Germline trimming cut 4 bases from V and 3 bases from J; bases unmatched to any gene: 10. This CDR3 has 15 amino acids. Germline V gene lookup returns CDR1 SGHKS and CDR2 YYEKEE (reference sequence). The CDR3 is CASSDRTGRGYEQYF. For the CDR3, the DNA is TGTGCCAGCAGCGACCGGACAGGACGGGGCTACGAGCAGTACTTC.

Details on this clone: A junction end diverges from the germline sequence, so it may reflect a read error. The chain employs TRBV7-9 and TRBJ2-5; 7 bases fit TRBD1. Germline V CDR1 and CDR2: SEHNR, FQNEAQ (reference sequence). The CDR3 runs 14 residues. The CDR3 bases are TGTTCCAGCAGCTCGGACAGGCTCCAAGAGACCCAGTACTTC. It is translated as CSSSSDRLQETQYF.

This clone was observed a single time. The V and J genes are TRBV29-1 and TRBJ2-1, with 9 nucleotides matching TRBD2. Germline V gene data show CDR1 as SQVTM and CDR2 as ANQGSEA. The junction had 7 bases not matched to a gene; V was cut back by 4 bases and J by 6 bases. There are 14 residues in the CDR3. CDR3 nucleotide sequence: TGCAGCGTTGGGGTAGCGGGAGAGCTCAATGAGCAGTTCTTC. Translating gives CSVGVAGELNEQFF.

The V gene is TRBV7-2, the J gene TRBJ2-5, with 11 bases that match TRBD1. Germline V lookup: CDR1 SGHTA, CDR2 FQGNSA. Trimming cost V 8 bases and J 4 bases; bases outside gene matches: 3. The CDR3 is made up of 13 amino acids. The CDR3 sequence is CASRDRGLETQYF. CDR3 coding DNA: TGTGCCAGCCGGGACAGGGGGTTAGAGACCCAGTACTTC.

This chain connects TRBV7-6 to TRBJ2-3; 7 bases line up with TRBD1. This CDR3 region has 13 residues. The ends lost 6 bases at V and 3 bases at J; junction bases unmatched: 3. Germline loops: CDR1 SGHVS, CDR2 FNYEAQ. CDR3 region: CASRTTGTDTQYF. The CDR3 DNA reads TGTGCCAGCAGAACGACAGGGACAGATACGCAGTATTTT.

The gene calls are TRBV5-1 and TRBJ2-5, with TRBD2 identical over 15 bases. Per germline, CDR1 SGHRS and CDR2 YFSETQ. J was trimmed by 0 bases and V by 3 bases; bases with no gene match: 6. The CDR3 runs 18 residues. The CDR3 DNA sequence: TGCGCCAGCAGCTACGGGACTAGCGGGGGGCAGTACCAAGAGACCCAGTACTTC. Translation: CASSYGTSGGQYQETQYF.

The chain joins TRBV6-5 to TRBJ2-7; D gene unclear. CDR1 is MNHEY and CDR2 is SVGAGI in the germline V gene. V lost 7 bases to trimming and J lost 1 base, with 11 bases between them. CDR3 length equals 13 residues. The CDR3 DNA sequence: TGTGCCAGCAAAGGCGGCCTTTCCTACGAGCAGTACTTC. As protein: CASKGGLSYEQYF.